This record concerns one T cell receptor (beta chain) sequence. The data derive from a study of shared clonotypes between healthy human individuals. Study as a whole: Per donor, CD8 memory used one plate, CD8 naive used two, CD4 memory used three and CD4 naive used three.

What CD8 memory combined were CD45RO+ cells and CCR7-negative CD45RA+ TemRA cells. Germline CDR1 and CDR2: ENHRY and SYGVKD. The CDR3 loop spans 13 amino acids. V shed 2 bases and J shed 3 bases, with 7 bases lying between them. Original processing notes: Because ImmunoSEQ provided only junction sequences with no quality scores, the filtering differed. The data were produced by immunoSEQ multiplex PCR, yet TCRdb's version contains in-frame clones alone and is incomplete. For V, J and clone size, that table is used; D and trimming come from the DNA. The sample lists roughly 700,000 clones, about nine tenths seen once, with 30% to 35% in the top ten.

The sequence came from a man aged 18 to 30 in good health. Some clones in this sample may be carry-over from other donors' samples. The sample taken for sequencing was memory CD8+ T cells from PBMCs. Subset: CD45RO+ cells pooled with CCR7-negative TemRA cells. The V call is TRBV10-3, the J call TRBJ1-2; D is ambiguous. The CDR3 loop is CAISERAYYGYTF. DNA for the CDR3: TGTGCCATCAGTGAGAGGGCTTACTATGGCTACACCTTC.